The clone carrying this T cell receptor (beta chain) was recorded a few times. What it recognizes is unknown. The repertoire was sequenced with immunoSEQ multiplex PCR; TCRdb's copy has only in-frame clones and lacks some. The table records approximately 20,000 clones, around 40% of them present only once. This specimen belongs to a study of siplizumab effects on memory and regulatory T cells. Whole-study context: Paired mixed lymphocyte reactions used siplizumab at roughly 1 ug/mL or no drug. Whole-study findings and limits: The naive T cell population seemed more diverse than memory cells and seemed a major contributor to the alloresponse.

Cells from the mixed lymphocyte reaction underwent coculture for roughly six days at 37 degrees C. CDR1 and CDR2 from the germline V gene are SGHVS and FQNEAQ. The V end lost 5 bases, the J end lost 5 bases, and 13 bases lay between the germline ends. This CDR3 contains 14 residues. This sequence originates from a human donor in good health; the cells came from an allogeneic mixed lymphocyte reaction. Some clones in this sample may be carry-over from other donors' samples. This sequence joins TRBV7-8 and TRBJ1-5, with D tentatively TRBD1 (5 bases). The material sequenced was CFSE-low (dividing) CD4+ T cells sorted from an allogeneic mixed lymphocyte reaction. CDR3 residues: CASSPWGGDQPQHF. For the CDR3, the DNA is TGTGCCAGCAGCCCCTGGGGCGGGGATCAGCCCCAGCATTTT.